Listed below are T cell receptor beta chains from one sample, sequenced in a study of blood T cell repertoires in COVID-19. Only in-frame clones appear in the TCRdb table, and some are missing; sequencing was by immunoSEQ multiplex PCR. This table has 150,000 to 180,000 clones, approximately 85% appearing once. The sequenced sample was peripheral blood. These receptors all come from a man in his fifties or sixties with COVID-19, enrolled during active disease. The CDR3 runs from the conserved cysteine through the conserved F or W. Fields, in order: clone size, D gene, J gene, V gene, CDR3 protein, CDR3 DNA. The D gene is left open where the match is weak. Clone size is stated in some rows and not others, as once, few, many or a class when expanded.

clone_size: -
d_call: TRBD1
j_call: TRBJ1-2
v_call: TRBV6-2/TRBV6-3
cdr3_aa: CASNPEDRGSYGYTF
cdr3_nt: TGTGCCAGCAACCCAGAGGACAGGGGATCATATGGCTACACCTTC

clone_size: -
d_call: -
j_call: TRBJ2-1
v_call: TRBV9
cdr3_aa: CASSVVASALSSYNEQFF
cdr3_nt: TGTGCCAGCAGCGTAGTCGCTAGCGCCCTTAGCTCCTACAATGAGCAGTTCTTC

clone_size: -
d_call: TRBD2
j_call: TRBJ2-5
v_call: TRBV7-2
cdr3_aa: CASSLALAGGQETQYF
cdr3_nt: TGTGCCAGCAGCTTAGCGCTAGCGGGGGGGCAAGAGACCCAGTACTTC

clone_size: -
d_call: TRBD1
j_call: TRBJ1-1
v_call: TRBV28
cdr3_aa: CASSSFGTGTEAFF
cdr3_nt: TGTGCCAGCAGTTCCTTTGGGACAGGCACTGAAGCTTTCTTT

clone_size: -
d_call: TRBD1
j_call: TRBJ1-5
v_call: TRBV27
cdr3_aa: CATRQGTISNQPQHF
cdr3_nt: TGTGCCACCCGACAGGGGACGATTAGCAATCAGCCCCAGCATTTT

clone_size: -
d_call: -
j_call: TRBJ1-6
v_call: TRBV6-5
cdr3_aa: CASSYSFRRQAQYLHF
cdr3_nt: TGTGCCAGCAGTTACTCGTTCCGCAGACAGGCCCAATACCTCCACTTT

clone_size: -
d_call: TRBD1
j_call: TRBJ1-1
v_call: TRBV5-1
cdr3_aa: CASSLVPGTANTEAFF
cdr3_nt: TGCGCCAGCAGCTTGGTTCCCGGGACAGCGAACACTGAAGCTTTCTTT

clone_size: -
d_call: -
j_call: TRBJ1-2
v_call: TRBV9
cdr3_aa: CASSVDTASGGYTF
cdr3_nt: TGTGCCAGCAGCGTAGATACCGCGAGTGGTGGCTACACCTTC

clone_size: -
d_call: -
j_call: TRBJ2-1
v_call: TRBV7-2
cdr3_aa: CASSLGYGGGSYNEQFF
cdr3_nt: TGTGCCAGCAGCTTGGGCTACGGCGGAGGCTCCTACAATGAGCAGTTCTTC

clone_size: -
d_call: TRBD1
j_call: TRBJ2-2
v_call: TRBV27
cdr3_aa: CASSLPPTGANTGELFF
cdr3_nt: TGTGCCAGCAGTCTTCCACCGACAGGGGCGAACACCGGGGAGCTGTTTTTT

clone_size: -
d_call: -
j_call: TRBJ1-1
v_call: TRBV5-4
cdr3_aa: CASTPQQGTEAFF
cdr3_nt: TGTGCCAGCACCCCCCAACAGGGCACTGAAGCTTTCTTT

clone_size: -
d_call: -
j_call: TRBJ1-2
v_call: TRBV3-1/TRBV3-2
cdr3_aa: CASSQVSQGPYGYTF
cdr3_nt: TGTGCCAGCAGCCAAGTGTCGCAGGGCCCCTATGGCTACACCTTC

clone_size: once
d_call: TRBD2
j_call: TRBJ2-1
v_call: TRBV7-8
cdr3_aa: CASSLETSGIHNEQFF
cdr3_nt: TGTGCCAGCAGCTTAGAGACTAGCGGGATCCACAATGAGCAGTTCTTC